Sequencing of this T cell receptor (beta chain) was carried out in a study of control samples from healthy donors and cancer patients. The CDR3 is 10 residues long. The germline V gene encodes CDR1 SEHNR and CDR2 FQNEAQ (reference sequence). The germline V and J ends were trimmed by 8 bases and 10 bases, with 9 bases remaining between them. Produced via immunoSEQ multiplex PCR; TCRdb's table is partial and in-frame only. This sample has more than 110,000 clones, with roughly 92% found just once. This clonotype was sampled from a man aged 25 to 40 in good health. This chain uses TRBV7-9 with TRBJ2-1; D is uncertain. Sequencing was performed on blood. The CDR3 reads CASARREQFF. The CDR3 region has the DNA TGTGCCAGCGCGAGGCGGGAGCAGTTCTTC.